This TCR beta chain was profiled in a study of T cells in Graves' hyperthyroidism and ophthalmopathy. Ophthalmopathy cases scored 3 or more on the Clinical Activity Score and 4 or more on NOSPECS grade, with duration below 3 months. The source of the PBMCs was about 10 ml of fresh peripheral blood. The CDR3 loop spans 14 amino acids. V lost 7 bases, J lost 7 bases, and 22 bases lay in between. Germline V gene data show CDR1 as DFQATT and CDR2 as SNEGSKA (reference sequence). TCR beta CDR3 sequences were amplified from RNA transcripts. With the HTBI primer set, the TCR CDR3 went through a first round of RT-PCR. TCRdb re-derived calls from the multiplex PCR reads in MiXCR, one entry per CDR3 protein. The table has almost 500,000 distinct CDR3 sequences, approximately 22% seen once.

The sequence was collected from a woman aged 65 to 85 with Graves' ophthalmopathy. The sequencing input was blood. This chain connects TRBV20-1 to TRBJ1-2; D perhaps matches TRBD1 (6 bases). CDR3: CSVSGGAKGTGYTF. The CDR3 bases are TGCAGTGTTTCCGGGGGCGCGAAGGGGACTGGCTACACCTTC.